Reported below is one T cell receptor (beta chain). Its antigen is unidentified. Per the study methods: Junction-only immunoSEQ data arrived without quality scores, meaning filtering differed. Profiling relied on immunoSEQ multiplex PCR, and the TCRdb table lists in-frame clones only, not all of them. That table gives V, J and clone size, and the DNA gave D and trimming. The data show about 600,000 clones, around 95% seen once. This sample is drawn from a study of shared clonotypes between healthy human individuals. The wider study: Three plates each covered CD4 naive and memory; CD8 naive two, CD8 memory one.

Naive CD8 cells lacked CD45RO and underwent positive selection for CCR7, leaving out terminally differentiated effector memory CD45RA+ cells. V shed 5 bases, J shed 7 bases, and the junction held 10 bases outside the gene matches. This CDR3 spans 15 amino acids. Looked up from germline, CDR1 is LNHNV and CDR2 is YYDKDF (reference sequence). Regarding the study as a whole: With several donors compared, approximately 5.5% of naive CD4 clonotypes were shared. Among the subsets, naive ones generally showed larger estimated richness than memory ones.

The sequenced material came from naive CD8+ T cells sorted from blood. V and J are TRBV15 and TRBJ1-4; 7 bases agree with TRBD1. The TCR sequence derives from a woman under 40 in good health. The CDR3 nucleotides read TGTGCCACCAGCGGCACAGGGGTAGGGTTTGAAAAACTGTTTTTT. Translating gives CATSGTGVGFEKLFF. The entire variable domain, with the rest obtained from reference TRBV15 and TRBJ1-4, is as follows: DAMVIQNPRYQVTQFGKPVTLSCSQTLNHNVMYWYQQKSSQAPKLLFHYYDKDFNNEADTPDNFQSRRPNTSFCFLDIRSPGLGDTAMYLCATSGTGVGFEKLFFGSGTQLSVL.